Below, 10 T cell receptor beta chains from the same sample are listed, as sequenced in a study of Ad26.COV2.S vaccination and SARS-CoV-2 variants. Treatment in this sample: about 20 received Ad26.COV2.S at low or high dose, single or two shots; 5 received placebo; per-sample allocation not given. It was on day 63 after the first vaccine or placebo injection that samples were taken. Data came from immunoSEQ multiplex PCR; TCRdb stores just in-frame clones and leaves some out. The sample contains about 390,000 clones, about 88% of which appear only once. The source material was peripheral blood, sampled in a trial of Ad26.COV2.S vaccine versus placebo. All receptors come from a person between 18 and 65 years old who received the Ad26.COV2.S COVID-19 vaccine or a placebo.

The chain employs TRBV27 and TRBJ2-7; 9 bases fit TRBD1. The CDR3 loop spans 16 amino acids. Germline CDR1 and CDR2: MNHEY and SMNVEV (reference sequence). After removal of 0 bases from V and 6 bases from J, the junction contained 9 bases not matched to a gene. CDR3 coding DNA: TGTGCCAGCAGTTTATCTACTCGGGACAGGGTTTTCGAGCAGTACTTC. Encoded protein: CASSLSTRDRVFEQYF.

This CDR3 is CASSRAFLTGELFF. Written as DNA, the CDR3 is TGTGCCAGCAGTCGGGCTTTCCTAACCGGGGAGCTGTTTTTT. V and J are TRBV6-5 and TRBJ2-2; no clear D. Looked up from germline, CDR1 is MNHEY and CDR2 is SVGAGI. Trimming pared 5 bases from V and 5 bases from J, leaving 12 bases between. This CDR3 is built from 14 residues.

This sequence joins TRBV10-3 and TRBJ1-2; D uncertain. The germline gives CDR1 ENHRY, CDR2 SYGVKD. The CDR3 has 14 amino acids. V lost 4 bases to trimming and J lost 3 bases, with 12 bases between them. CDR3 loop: CAISVTFLDYGYTF. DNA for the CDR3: TGTGCCATCAGTGTGACCTTCTTGGACTATGGCTACACCTTC.

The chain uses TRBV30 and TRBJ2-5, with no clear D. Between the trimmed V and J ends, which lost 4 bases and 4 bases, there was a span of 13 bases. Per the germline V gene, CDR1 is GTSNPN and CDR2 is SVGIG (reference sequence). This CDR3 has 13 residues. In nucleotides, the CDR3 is TGTGCCTGGACAGTAAATGCCCGAGAGACCCAGTACTTC. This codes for CAWTVNARETQYF.

The CDR3 region is CASSVRGATDTQYF. DNA for the CDR3: TGTGCCAGCAGCGTCCGGGGGGCGACAGATACGCAGTATTTT. The J gene is TRBJ2-3, the V gene TRBV9, with D perhaps TRBD2 (7 bases). CDR1 and CDR2 (germline): SGDLS, YYNGEE. The CDR3 covers 14 residues. Trimming removed 2 bases at V and 3 bases at J, with 10 bases between.

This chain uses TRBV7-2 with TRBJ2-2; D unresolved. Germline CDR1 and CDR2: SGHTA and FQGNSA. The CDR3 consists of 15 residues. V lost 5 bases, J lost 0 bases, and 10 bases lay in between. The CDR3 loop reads CASSLHETNTGELFF. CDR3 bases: TGTGCCAGCAGCCTCCACGAGACGAACACCGGGGAGCTGTTTTTT.

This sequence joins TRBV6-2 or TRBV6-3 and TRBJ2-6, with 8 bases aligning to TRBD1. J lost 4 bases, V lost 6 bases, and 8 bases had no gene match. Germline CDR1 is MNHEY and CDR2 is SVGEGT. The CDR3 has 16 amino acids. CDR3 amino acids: CASSPQTGVGANVLTF. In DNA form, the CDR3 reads TGTGCCAGCAGCCCTCAGACAGGGGTGGGGGCCAACGTCCTGACTTTC.

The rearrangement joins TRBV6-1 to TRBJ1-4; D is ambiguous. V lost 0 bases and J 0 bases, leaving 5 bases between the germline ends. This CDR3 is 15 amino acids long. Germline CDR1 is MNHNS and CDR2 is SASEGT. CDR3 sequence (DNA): TGTGCCAGCAGTGAAGCAAAAACAACTAATGAAAAACTGTTTTTT. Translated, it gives CASSEAKTTNEKLFF.

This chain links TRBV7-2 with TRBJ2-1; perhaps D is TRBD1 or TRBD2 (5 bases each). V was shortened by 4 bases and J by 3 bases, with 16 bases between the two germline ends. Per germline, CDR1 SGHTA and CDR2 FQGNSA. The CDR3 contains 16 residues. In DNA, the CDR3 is TGTGCCAGCAGCTCGGGGACCAACCGGGTCTACAATGAGCAGTTCTTC. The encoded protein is CASSSGTNRVYNEQFF.

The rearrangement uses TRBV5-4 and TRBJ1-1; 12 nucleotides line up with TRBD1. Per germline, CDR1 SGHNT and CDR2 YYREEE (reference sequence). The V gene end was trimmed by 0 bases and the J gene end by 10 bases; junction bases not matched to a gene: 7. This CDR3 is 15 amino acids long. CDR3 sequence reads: CASSLDRDRGLGAFF. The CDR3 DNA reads TGTGCCAGCAGCTTGGATAGGGACAGGGGGCTGGGAGCTTTCTTT.